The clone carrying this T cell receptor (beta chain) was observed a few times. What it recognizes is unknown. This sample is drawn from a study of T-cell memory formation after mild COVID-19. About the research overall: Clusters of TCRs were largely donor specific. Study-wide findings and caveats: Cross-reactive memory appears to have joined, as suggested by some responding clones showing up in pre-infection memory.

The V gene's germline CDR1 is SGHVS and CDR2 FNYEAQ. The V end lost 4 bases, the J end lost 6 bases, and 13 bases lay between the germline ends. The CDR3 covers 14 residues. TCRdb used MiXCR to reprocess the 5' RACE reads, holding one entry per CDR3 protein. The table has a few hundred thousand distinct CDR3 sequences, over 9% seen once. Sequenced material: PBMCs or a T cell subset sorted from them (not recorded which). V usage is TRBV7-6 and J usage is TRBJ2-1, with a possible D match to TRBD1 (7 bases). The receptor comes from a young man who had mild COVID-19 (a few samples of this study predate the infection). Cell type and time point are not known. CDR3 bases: TGTGCCAGCAGCTCGGGGGACAGATCCAATGAGCAGTTCTTC. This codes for CASSSGDRSNEQFF.